This T cell receptor (beta chain) was recovered during a study of low-dose radiotherapy and immunotherapy resistance in tumors. Time point of the sample: before trial treatment. Both TCRalpha and TCRbeta chains were reverse transcribed with V-gene-specific primers. TCR amplification ran 20 PCR cycles using constant-region and V-primer adapter primers. TCRdb re-called the reads through MiXCR, storing one row per CDR3 protein. Of about 89,000 distinct CDR3 sequences in the sample, more than 8.5% were seen once. V shed 3 bases and J shed 1 base, with 7 bases lying between them. This CDR3 contains 14 residues. The germline V gene has CDR1 SGHRS and CDR2 YFSETQ.

The sequence was obtained from a male donor with prostate cancer. The sequencing used PBMCs, collected before treatment. The V gene is TRBV5-1, the J gene TRBJ2-2; no clear D. The CDR3 region has the DNA TGCGCCAGCAGCTCGGCCCAGAACACCGGGGAGCTGTTTTTT. As protein: CASSSAQNTGELFF. Variable domain in full (rest from reference TRBV5-1 and TRBJ2-2): KAGVTQTPRYLIKTRGQQVTLSCSPISGHRSVSWYQQTPGQGLQFLFEYFSETQRNKGNFPGRFSGRQFSNSRSEMNVSTLELGDSALYLCASSSAQNTGELFFGEGSRLTVL.